These 16 T cell receptor beta chains came from one sample sequenced in a study of T cells in localized non-small cell lung cancer. The repertoire was sequenced with immunoSEQ multiplex PCR; TCRdb's copy has only in-frame clones and lacks some. The sample holds under 50,000 clones, about 88% seen once. Sequences were derived from PBMCs, sampled before any cancer treatment. Receptor source: a man aged 35-69 years with stage II lung adenocarcinoma.

The count of this clone is one. This chain uses TRBV19 with TRBJ1-1, with a tentative D call TRBD1 (5 bases). CDR1 and CDR2 from the germline V gene are LNHDA and SQIVND (reference sequence). Trimming took off 7 bases at V and 2 bases at J, with 11 bases between the two ends. CDR3 length: 13 residues. CDR3 protein: CASIPTENTEAFF. CDR3 coding DNA: TGTGCCAGTATCCCGACAGAAAACACTGAAGCTTTCTTT.

This chain uses TRBV6-5 with TRBJ2-1; D remains ambiguous. Trimming removed 6 bases from V and 7 bases from J, with 10 bases in between. The length of the CDR3 is 12 residues. In germline, CDR1 is MNHEY, CDR2 SVGAGI. CDR3 protein: CASSPSKNEQFF. The CDR3 nucleotides read TGTGCCAGCAGCCCCTCGAAGAATGAGCAGTTCTTC.

This chain joins TRBV30 and TRBJ1-1; 8 bases align to TRBD1. CDR1 is GTSNPN, CDR2 SVGIG, per germline (reference sequence). The V segment lost 3 bases and the J segment 7 bases; nucleotides outside the gene matches: 13. The CDR3 spans 15 residues. The CDR3 protein is CAWSPGTGGRDEAFF. In nucleotides, the CDR3 is TGTGCCTGGAGCCCTGGGACAGGCGGGAGGGATGAAGCTTTCTTT. Supplemented by reference TRBV30 and TRBJ1-1, the full variable domain reads SQTIHQWPATLVQPVGSPLSLECTVEGTSNPNLYWYRQAAGRGLQLLFYSVGIGQISSEVPQNLSASRPQDRQFILSSKKLLLSDSGFYLCAWSPGTGGRDEAFFGQGTRLTVV.

This clone showed up just once. The rearrangement joins TRBV14 to TRBJ1-1; possible D gene TRBD1, 5 bases. The CDR3 runs to 19 residues. V lost 1 base to trimming and J lost 2 bases, with 23 bases between them. CDR1 is SGHDN and CDR2 is FVKESK in the germline V gene. The CDR3 DNA reads TGTGCCAGCAGCCAAGCAAAGGGGAATTTACTGGGGCGTAACACTGAAGCTTTCTTT. Its translation: CASSQAKGNLLGRNTEAFF.

The J gene is TRBJ2-6, the V gene TRBV19; D gene ambiguous. The germline CDR1 and CDR2 sequences are LNHDA and SQIVND (reference sequence). V gave up 6 bases and J gave up 1 base, with 7 bases separating them. CDR3 length equals 14 residues. In DNA, the CDR3 is TGTGCCAGTAGGACAAAATCTGGGGCCAACGTCCTGACTTTC. It codes for CASRTKSGANVLTF.

This clone was seen once. V is TRBV11-1 and J is TRBJ2-7; D is perhaps TRBD1 (5 bases). Trimming pared 3 bases from V and 1 base from J, leaving 10 bases between. CDR1 is SGHAT, CDR2 FQDESV, per germline (reference sequence). This CDR3 is built from 14 residues. The DNA for the CDR3 is TGTGCCAGCAGCTTTACAGGAGCTTCCTACGAGCAGTACGTC. This codes for CASSFTGASYEQYV.

This chain connects TRBV19 to TRBJ2-3; maybe TRBD1 (6 bases). V lost 1 base and J 1 base, leaving 15 bases between the germline ends. This CDR3 is built from 17 residues. Germline V lookup: CDR1 LNHDA, CDR2 SQIVND (reference sequence). The CDR3 spells CASSIGGQSAGTDTQYF. CDR3 bases: TGTGCCAGTAGTATAGGAGGACAGAGTGCGGGCACAGATACGCAGTATTTT.

CDR3 coding DNA: TGTGCCAGCAGTGAAGCGGGGACTCCTACCTACGAGCAGTACTTC. It is translated as CASSEAGTPTYEQYF. This sequence joins TRBV6-1 and TRBJ2-5; TRBD2 is a possible D gene (6 bases). Judging by the DNA end, TRBJ2-7 fits better; the J call may be wrong. This CDR3 comprises 15 residues. Germline CDR1 MNHNS, CDR2 SASEGT.

The chain has TRBV5-6 and TRBJ2-2, with D hard to call. Trimming pared 0 bases from V and 0 bases from J, leaving 6 bases between. The germline gives CDR1 SGHDT, CDR2 YYEEEE. There are 15 residues in the CDR3. In DNA form, the CDR3 reads TGTGCCAGCAGCTTGGACAGCGCGAACACCGGGGAGCTGTTTTTT. Translated: CASSLDSANTGELFF.

This clone has only one observation. The rearrangement uses TRBV10-3 and TRBJ2-3, with D perhaps TRBD1 (6 bases). Germline V gene sequence: CDR1 ENHRY, CDR2 SYGVKD. This CDR3 is 15 amino acids long. Trimming cost V 5 bases and J 1 base, with 13 bases left between them. The DNA of the CDR3 is TGTGCCATCAGTCAGGGCAGGGGCGGCACAGATACGCAGTATTTT. It specifies CAISQGRGGTDTQYF.

The rearrangement joins TRBV10-2 to TRBJ2-7, with a possible D match to TRBD2 (6 bases). The CDR3 runs 14 residues. The germline V and J ends were trimmed by 2 bases and 2 bases, with 10 bases remaining between them. In germline, CDR1 is WSHSY, CDR2 SAAADI. This chain's CDR3 is CASSERLGPYEQYF. CDR3 DNA sequence: TGCGCCAGCAGTGAGAGACTAGGCCCCTACGAGCAGTACTTC.

This chain connects TRBV7-3 to TRBJ2-3; 8 positions match TRBD1. CDR1 is SGHTA and CDR2 is FQGTGA in the germline V gene. The CDR3 is made up of 15 amino acids. V lost 1 base and J lost 3; bases outside the gene matches: 3. The DNA for the CDR3 is TGTGCCAGCAGCTTAAGAACAGGGGGAACAGATACGCAGTATTTT. It specifies CASSLRTGGTDTQYF. The full variable domain, its missing parts supplied by reference TRBV7-3 and TRBJ2-3, is GAGVSQTPSNKVTEKGKYVELRCDPISGHTALYWYRQSLGQGPEFLIYFQGTGAADDSGLPNDRFFAVRPEGSVSTLKIQRTERGDSAVYLCASSLRTGGTDTQYFGPGTRLTVL.

This clone was detected only a few times. This sequence joins TRBV5-4 and TRBJ1-1; D is undetermined. The V end was cut by 4 bases, the J end by 1 base, with 11 bases between. The CDR3 extends over 14 amino acids. The germline gives CDR1 SGHNT, CDR2 YYREEE (reference sequence). The CDR3 sequence: CASSILGKNTEAFF. The CDR3 DNA sequence: TGTGCCAGCAGCATCCTTGGAAAGAACACTGAAGCTTTCTTT.

The chain recombines TRBV6-5 with TRBJ2-3; D possibly corresponds to TRBD2 (5 bases). Germline CDR1 is MNHEY and CDR2 is SVGAGI. CDR3 length equals 13 residues. The V end was cut by 6 bases, the J end by 6 bases, with 13 bases between. The CDR3 region is CASSLTRVDTQYF. The CDR3 DNA is TGTGCCAGCAGCCTAACTAGGGTTGATACGCAGTATTTT.

The J gene is TRBJ2-2, the V gene TRBV27, with TRBD2 as a possible D gene (6 bases). CDR1 and CDR2 (germline): MNHEY, SMNVEV (reference sequence). The CDR3 totals 14 residues. V shed 7 bases and J shed 2 bases, with 11 bases lying between them. Here the CDR3 reads CASKGTSNTGELFF. The CDR3 bases are TGTGCCAGCAAAGGGACTTCTAACACCGGGGAGCTGTTTTTT.

V usage is TRBV11-1 and J usage is TRBJ2-3; weak D call: TRBD2 (6 bases). V lost 5 bases to trimming and J lost 5 bases, with 20 bases between them. CDR1 and CDR2 (germline): SGHAT, FQDESV (reference sequence). This CDR3 contains 16 residues. CDR3 bases: TGTGCCAGCAGCCCCGCCGGGCGAGGGCGGGGAGATACGCAGTATTTT. Translating it yields CASSPAGRGRGDTQYF.